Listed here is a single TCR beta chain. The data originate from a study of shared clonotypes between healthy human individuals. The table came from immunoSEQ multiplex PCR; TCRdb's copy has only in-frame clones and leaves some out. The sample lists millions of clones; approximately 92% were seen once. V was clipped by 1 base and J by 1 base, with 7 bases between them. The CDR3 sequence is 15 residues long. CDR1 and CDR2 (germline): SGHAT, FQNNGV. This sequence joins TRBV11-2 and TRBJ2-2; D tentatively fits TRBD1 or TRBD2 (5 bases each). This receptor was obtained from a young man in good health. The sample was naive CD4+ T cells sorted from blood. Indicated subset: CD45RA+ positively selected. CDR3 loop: CASSLGGKNTGELFF. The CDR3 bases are TGTGCCAGCAGCTTAGGGGGGAAGAACACCGGGGAGCTGTTTTTT.